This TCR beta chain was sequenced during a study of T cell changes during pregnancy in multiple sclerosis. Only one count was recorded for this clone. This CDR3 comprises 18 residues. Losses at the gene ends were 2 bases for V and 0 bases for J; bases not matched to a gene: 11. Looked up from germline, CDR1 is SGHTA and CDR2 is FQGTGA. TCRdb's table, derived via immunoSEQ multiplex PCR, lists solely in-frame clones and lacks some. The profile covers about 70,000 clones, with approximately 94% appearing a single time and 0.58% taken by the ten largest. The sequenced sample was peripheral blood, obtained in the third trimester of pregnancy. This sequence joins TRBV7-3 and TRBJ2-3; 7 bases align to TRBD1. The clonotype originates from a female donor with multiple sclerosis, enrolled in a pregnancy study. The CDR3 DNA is TGTGCCAGCAGCTTATTCGGGACAGCGATATCCAGCACAGATACGCAGTATTTT. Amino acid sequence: CASSLFGTAISSTDTQYF.